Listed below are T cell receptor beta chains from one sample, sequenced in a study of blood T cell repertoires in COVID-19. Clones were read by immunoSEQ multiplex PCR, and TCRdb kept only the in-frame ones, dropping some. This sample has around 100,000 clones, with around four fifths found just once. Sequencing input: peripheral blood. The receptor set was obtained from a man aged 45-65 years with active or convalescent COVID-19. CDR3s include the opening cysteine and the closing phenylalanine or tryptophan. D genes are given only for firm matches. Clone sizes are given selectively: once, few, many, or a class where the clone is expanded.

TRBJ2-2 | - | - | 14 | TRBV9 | TGTGCCAGCAGCGATACATTGAACACCGGGGAGCTGTTTTTT | CASSDTLNTGELFF
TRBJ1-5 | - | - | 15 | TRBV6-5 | TGTGCCAGCACCGGGGGACTGGGGGGCAATCAGCCCCAGCATTTT | CASTGGLGGNQPQHF
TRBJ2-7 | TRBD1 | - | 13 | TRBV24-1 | TGTGCCACCAGTGAACGGACAGGACGCGAGCAGTACTTC | CATSERTGREQYF
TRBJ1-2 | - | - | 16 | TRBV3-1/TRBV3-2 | TGTGCCAGCAGCCAACCCTCGGCGGGGGTTGGCTATGGCTACACCTTC | CASSQPSAGVGYGYTF
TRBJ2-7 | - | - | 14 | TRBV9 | - | CASSTVGRGAPADF
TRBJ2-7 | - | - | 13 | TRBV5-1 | TGCGCCAGCAGTGCCGGGACTGAGGCCGAGCAGTACTTC | CASSAGTEAEQYF
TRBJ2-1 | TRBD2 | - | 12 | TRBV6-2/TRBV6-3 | TGTGCCAGCAGTCGGGGGGTCAATGAGCAGTTCTTC | CASSRGVNEQFF
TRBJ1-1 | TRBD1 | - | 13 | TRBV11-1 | TGTGCCAGCAGCCGTCTAGAGGGGGCCGAAGCTTTCTTT | CASSRLEGAEAFF
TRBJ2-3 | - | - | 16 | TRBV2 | TGTGCCAGCAGTGAGACGGCTACCCTAGGAACAGATACGCAGTATTTT | CASSETATLGTDTQYF
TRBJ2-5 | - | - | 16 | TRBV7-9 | TGTGCCAGCAGCTTATGGGCAGGGGGGACCCAAGAGACCCAGTACTTC | CASSLWAGGTQETQYF
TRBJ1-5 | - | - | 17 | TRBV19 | TGTGCCAGTAGTATGAAAGGTCGCGGCTATAGCAATCAGCCCCAGCATTTT | CASSMKGRGYSNQPQHF
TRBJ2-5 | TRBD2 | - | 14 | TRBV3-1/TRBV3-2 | TGTGCCAGCAGACCTCAGGGCGGGAGGGAGACCCAGTACTTC | CASRPQGGRETQYF
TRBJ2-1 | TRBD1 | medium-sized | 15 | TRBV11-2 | TGTGCCAGCAGCTTAGGGGACAGGGGGTACATTGAGCAGTTCTTC | CASSLGDRGYIEQFF
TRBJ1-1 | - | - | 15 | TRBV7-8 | TGTGCCAGCAGCTTAGCCCTAGGCGGGAACACTGAAGCTTTCTTT | CASSLALGGNTEAFF
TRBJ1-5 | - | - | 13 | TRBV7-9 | TGTGCCAGCAGCGCCTTCGGGGATCAGCCCCAGCATTTT | CASSAFGDQPQHF
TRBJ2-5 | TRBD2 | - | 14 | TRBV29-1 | TGCAGCGTATCAGTGATGGCGGGGGGAGAGACCCAGTACTTC | CSVSVMAGGETQYF
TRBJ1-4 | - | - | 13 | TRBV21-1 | TGTGCCAGGAGGCCCGGGGAGAGTGAAAAACTGTTTTTT | CARRPGESEKLFF
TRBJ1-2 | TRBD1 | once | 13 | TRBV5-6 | TGTGCCAGCAGATCGACAGGGGGGTTAGGCTACACCTTC | CASRSTGGLGYTF
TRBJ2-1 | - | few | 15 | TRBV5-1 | TGCGCCAGCAGCCAAACGGGGATCGCTTACAATGAGCAGTTCTTC | CASSQTGIAYNEQFF
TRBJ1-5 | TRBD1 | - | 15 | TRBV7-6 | TGTGCCAGCAGCGCCGGGACAGTTAATGATCAGCCCCAGCATTTT | CASSAGTVNDQPQHF
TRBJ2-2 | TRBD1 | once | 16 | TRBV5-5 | TGTGCCAGCAGGGGTTCGGGACAGGGGGCCACCGGGGAGCTGTTTTTT | CASRGSGQGATGELFF
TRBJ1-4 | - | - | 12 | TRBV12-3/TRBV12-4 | TGTGCCAGCAGCCCCCATCGGGAAAAACTGTTTTTT | CASSPHREKLFF
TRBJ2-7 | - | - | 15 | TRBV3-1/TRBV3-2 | TGTGCCAGCAGCCCGGCGGACGGGGTCGGGCTCGAGCAGTACTTC | CASSPADGVGLEQYF
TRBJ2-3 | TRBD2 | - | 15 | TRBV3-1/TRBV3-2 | TGTGCCAGCAGCCAAGACCGTCGGACTAGCGGGAATCAGTATTTT | CASSQDRRTSGNQYF
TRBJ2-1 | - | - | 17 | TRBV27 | TGTGCCAGCAGTTTATCGATTAGAGGGTTTCGCTACAATGAGCAGTTCTTC | CASSLSIRGFRYNEQFF
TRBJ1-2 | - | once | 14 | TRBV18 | TGTGCCAGCTCACCCGACCGGCGGGGAAGTGGCTACACCTTC | CASSPDRRGSGYTF
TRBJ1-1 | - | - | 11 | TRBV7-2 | TGTGCCAGCAGCTTTGGACAGGAAGCTTTCTTT | CASSFGQEAFF
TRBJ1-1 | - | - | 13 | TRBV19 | TGTGCCAGTAGTTTCCAGGCGAACACTGAAGCTTTCTTT | CASSFQANTEAFF
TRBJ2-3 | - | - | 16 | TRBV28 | TGTGCCAGCAGTTTACGGTCAGGACACATTTCCGATACGCAGTATTTT | CASSLRSGHISDTQYF
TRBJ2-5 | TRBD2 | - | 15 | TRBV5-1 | TGCGCCAGCAGCTGGCTAGCGGGAGCAGGGGAGACCCAGTACTTC | CASSWLAGAGETQYF
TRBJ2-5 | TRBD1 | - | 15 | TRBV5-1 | TGCGCCAGCAGCGGCCGGGACAGTTCCTTGGAGACCCAGTACTTC | CASSGRDSSLETQYF